Following are 27 T cell receptor beta chains from one sample sequenced in a study of long-term antiretroviral therapy in people with HIV. The assay used was immunoSEQ (version v3.0), run at survey level. Using immunoSEQ multiplex PCR, the repertoire was profiled, and TCRdb retains in-frame clones only, with some absent. The data show 25,000 to 30,000 clones, roughly 84% seen once. The input for sequencing was unsorted PBMCs, taken 0.4 years after starting antiretroviral therapy. All receptors derive from a man aged 18 to 30 with HIV.

The DNA for the CDR3 is TGTGCCAGCAGTCCTTGGACCCGGCAGAACACTGAAGCTTTCTTT. It translates to CASSPWTRQNTEAFF. V and J are TRBV28 and TRBJ1-1; D gene uncertain. CDR1 is MDHEN, CDR2 SYDVKM, per germline. This CDR3 has 15 amino acids. V was trimmed by 5 bases and J by 1 base, leaving 14 bases between them.

The chain has TRBV7-9 and TRBJ1-1, with D possibly being TRBD1 (6 bases). V gave up 2 bases and J gave up 1 base, with 8 bases separating them. The CDR3 is 14 residues long. Germline values: CDR1 SEHNR, CDR2 FQNEAQ (reference sequence). CDR3 in DNA: TGTGCCAGCAGCTTAAGGGACAAGAACACTGAAGCTTTCTTT. Protein sequence: CASSLRDKNTEAFF.

The J gene is TRBJ2-3, the V gene TRBV28; D unresolved. Trimming removed 5 bases at V and 8 bases at J, with 14 bases between. CDR1 MDHEN and CDR2 SYDVKM come from the germline V gene. The CDR3 covers 13 residues. The CDR3 loop reads CASSPYAVPTQYF. For the CDR3, the DNA is TGTGCCAGCAGTCCCTACGCGGTGCCTACGCAGTATTTT.

V gene TRBV10-3 combines with J gene TRBJ2-7; 11 bases line up with TRBD1. V lost 10 bases and J lost 7; bases outside the gene matches: 12. CDR3 length equals 14 residues. The germline V gene encodes CDR1 ENHRY and CDR2 SYGVKD. The DNA of the CDR3 is TGTGCCAGCAAGGCGGGACAGGGGGTGGAAGAGCAGTACTTC. It is translated as CASKAGQGVEEQYF.

The chain couples TRBV7-6 to TRBJ2-7; 8 nucleotides line up with TRBD1. Germline-derived CDR1 and CDR2 are SGHVS and FNYEAQ. The ends lost 3 bases at V and 5 bases at J; junction bases unmatched: 6. The CDR3 loop spans 14 amino acids. The CDR3 DNA is TGTGCCAGCAGCTTGCCTTCAGGGGGCAACGAGCAGTACTTC. It is translated as CASSLPSGGNEQYF.

This chain joins TRBV4-1 and TRBJ1-1, with TRBD1 as a possible D gene (6 bases). V was trimmed by 0 bases and J by 4 bases, leaving 12 bases between them. Looked up from germline, CDR1 is MGHRA and CDR2 is YSYEKL. The CDR3 length is 15 residues. Here the CDR3 DNA reads TGCGCCAGCAGCCAAGAACCCGGGGGCGGCACTGAAGCTTTCTTT. Protein: CASSQEPGGGTEAFF.

The chain uses TRBV7-8 and TRBJ1-2; the match to TRBD1 covers 8 bases. V gave up 5 bases and J gave up 4 bases; unmatched junction bases: 9. Germline V gene data show CDR1 as SGHVS and CDR2 as FQNEAQ. The CDR3 runs to 15 residues. The CDR3 bases are TGTGCCAGCAGCGGGAGGACAGGGAGTTTCTATGGCTACACCTTC. This gives the protein CASSGRTGSFYGYTF.

The table lists this clone with a count of one. This chain connects TRBV27 to TRBJ2-7, with D maybe TRBD1 (5 bases). V was trimmed by 6 bases and J by 2 bases, leaving 20 bases between them. This CDR3 contains 16 residues. Germline V gene lookup returns CDR1 MNHEY and CDR2 SMNVEV (reference sequence). In DNA, the CDR3 is TGTGCCAGCAGCCCTAGGAGACAGTTTTTACCCTACGAGCAGTACTTC. This codes for CASSPRRQFLPYEQYF.

The chain has TRBV9 and TRBJ2-1; D may be TRBD2 (6 bases). CDR1 is SGDLS and CDR2 is YYNGEE in the germline V gene. Trimming cost V 7 bases and J 10 bases, with 21 bases left between them. This CDR3 is built from 14 residues. The CDR3 protein is CASSEGGPGVEQFF. DNA for the CDR3: TGTGCCAGCTCCGAAGGCGGTCCGGGAGTCGAGCAGTTCTTC.

The rearrangement joins TRBV5-4 to TRBJ1-2, with 7 bases identical to TRBD1. The CDR3 covers 14 residues. Losses at the gene ends were 5 bases for V and 3 bases for J; bases not matched to a gene: 7. CDR1 and CDR2 from the germline V gene are SGHNT and YYREEE (reference sequence). The CDR3 here is CASRPTGADYGYTF. In nucleotides, the CDR3 is TGTGCCAGCAGACCTACAGGGGCGGACTATGGCTACACCTTC.

The chain couples TRBV7-9 to TRBJ1-1; D gene ambiguous. The length of the CDR3 is 16 residues. The germline V gene has CDR1 SEHNR and CDR2 FQNEAQ (reference sequence). V shed 1 base and J shed 1 base, with 13 bases lying between them. CDR3 loop: CASSLEISGKNTEAFF. The CDR3 DNA is TGTGCCAGCAGCTTAGAGATCTCGGGAAAGAACACTGAAGCTTTCTTT.

The chain couples TRBV6-5 to TRBJ2-1, with 12 positions matching TRBD2. CDR1 and CDR2 from the germline V gene are MNHEY and SVGAGI. The CDR3 contains 15 residues. V lost 6 bases to trimming and J lost 5 bases; unmatched junction nucleotides: 5. CDR3 coding DNA: TGTGCCAGCAGCTATGGGACTAGCGGGCACAATGAGCAGTTCTTC. Its translation: CASSYGTSGHNEQFF.

This chain uses TRBV19 with TRBJ1-1, with D perhaps TRBD1 (5 bases). Germline V gives CDR1 LNHDA, CDR2 SQIVND (reference sequence). V was cut by 5 bases and J by 4 bases, with 14 bases left in between. This CDR3 spans 14 amino acids. The CDR3 sequence: CASSAQGFGTEAFF. CDR3 DNA: TGTGCCAGTAGTGCTCAGGGATTCGGCACTGAAGCTTTCTTT.

This chain connects TRBV7-9 to TRBJ2-7; no definite D call. Between the trimmed V and J ends, which lost 3 bases and 6 bases, there was a span of 15 bases. The CDR3 length is 14 residues. The V gene's germline CDR1 is SEHNR and CDR2 FQNEAQ (reference sequence). CDR3 loop: CASSLLKGGGEQYF. The CDR3 nucleotides are TGTGCCAGCAGCTTGTTAAAGGGTGGTGGCGAGCAGTACTTC.

The genes are TRBV28 and TRBJ1-4, with D possibly matching TRBD1 (5 bases). Trimming stripped 4 bases from V and 7 bases from J, with 19 bases between. The CDR3 is 16 residues long. Germline values: CDR1 MDHEN, CDR2 SYDVKM. Here the CDR3 DNA reads TGTGCCAGCAGTTCCGGGACTTATCTAGGGAGTGAAAAACTGTTTTTT. Its protein product is CASSSGTYLGSEKLFF.

For the CDR3, the DNA is TGCGCCAGCAGCCAAGGGGACAGGGTATCCTATGGCTACACCTTC. It is translated as CASSQGDRVSYGYTF. This sequence joins TRBV4-3 and TRBJ1-2; 9 bases fit TRBD1. Germline V gives CDR1 LGHNA, CDR2 YSLEER. After removal of 1 base from V and 4 bases from J, the junction contained 4 bases not matched to a gene. CDR3 length: 15 amino acids.

This sequence joins TRBV7-9 and TRBJ2-1; 12 nucleotides match TRBD2. Unmatched junction bases numbered 11, after V lost 2 bases and J lost 6 bases. This CDR3 is built from 18 residues. Germline CDR1 reads SEHNR; CDR2 reads FQNEAQ (reference sequence). The CDR3 loop reads CASSLFGASGGVGNEQFF. The CDR3 DNA reads as TGTGCCAGCAGCTTATTTGGAGCTAGCGGGGGGGTAGGCAATGAGCAGTTCTTC.

This rearrangement joins TRBV6-5 to TRBJ2-1, with D possibly matching TRBD2 (6 bases). CDR1 MNHEY and CDR2 SVGAGI come from the germline V gene. The V end lost 0 bases, the J end lost 7 bases, and 10 bases lay between the germline ends. CDR3 size: 14 residues. CDR3 in DNA: TGTGCCAGCAGTTACTCCGGGGGAGGAAATGAGCAGTTCTTC. Its protein product is CASSYSGGGNEQFF.

Here the CDR3 DNA reads TGTGCCAGCAGCCCGACGGCTGACAGAAACACCGGGGAGCTGTTTTTT. It specifies CASSPTADRNTGELFF. The chain recombines TRBV7-9 with TRBJ2-2; maybe TRBD1 (5 bases). V was trimmed by 5 bases and J by 2 bases, leaving 15 bases between them. The CDR3 consists of 16 residues. Germline V gives CDR1 SEHNR, CDR2 FQNEAQ (reference sequence).

V gene TRBV27 combines with J gene TRBJ1-6; D is undetermined. Trimming left V 6 bases short and J 6 bases short, with 9 bases between. This CDR3 is built from 13 residues. From germline, CDR1 is MNHEY and CDR2 SMNVEV (reference sequence). The CDR3 reads CASRPITNSPLHF. The CDR3 DNA reads TGTGCCAGCAGGCCGATTACTAATTCACCCCTCCACTTT.

CDR3 protein: CASRLRTGGSEELFF. In DNA form, the CDR3 reads TGTGCCAGCAGACTACGGACAGGGGGCTCAGAGGAGCTGTTTTTT. The rearrangement uses TRBV6-1 and TRBJ2-2; 11 bases are a match to TRBD1. This CDR3 is 15 amino acids long. With V trimmed by 6 bases and J by 10 bases, 10 bases remained unmatched. Germline V gene data show CDR1 as MNHNS and CDR2 as SASEGT.

This chain joins TRBV7-9 and TRBJ1-1; perhaps TRBD1 as D (6 bases). There are 16 residues in the CDR3. The germline V gene has CDR1 SEHNR and CDR2 FQNEAQ (reference sequence). Trimming stripped 1 base from V and 0 bases from J, with 12 bases between. The CDR3 DNA follows: TGTGCCAGCAGCTTAGGGGGGCAGGGAGTGAACACTGAAGCTTTCTTT. It is translated as CASSLGGQGVNTEAFF.

The chain has TRBV4-2 and TRBJ1-1; 9 bases fit TRBD1. Germline V CDR1 and CDR2: LGHNA, YNFKEQ. The J segment lost 5 bases and the V segment lost 0 bases, leaving 7 bases of the junction unmatched. The CDR3 spans 16 residues. The CDR3 DNA sequence: TGTGCCAGCAGCCAAGAAACACAGGGGGCGCGAACTGAAGCTTTCTTT. The encoded protein is CASSQETQGARTEAFF.

This sequence joins TRBV7-9 and TRBJ2-5, with D unresolved. Germline V lookup: CDR1 SEHNR, CDR2 FQNEAQ (reference sequence). V was shortened by 4 bases and J by 5 bases, with 11 bases between the two germline ends. This CDR3 has 13 residues. The CDR3 loop is CASSSHNRETQYF. In nucleotides, the CDR3 is TGTGCCAGCAGCTCCCACAATCGGGAGACCCAGTACTTC.

The chain carries TRBV2 and TRBJ1-1; 7 bases match TRBD1. With 10 bases clipped from V and 6 bases from J, the junction kept 8 bases outside the gene matches. The CDR3 contains 12 residues. Germline V gives CDR1 SNHLY, CDR2 FYNNEI. The chain's CDR3 is CATYRQGPEAFF. The CDR3, as DNA: TGTGCCACCTACCGACAGGGCCCTGAAGCTTTCTTT.

The rearrangement joins TRBV6-1 to TRBJ2-1; D unresolved. The CDR3 has 12 amino acids. Trimming removed 6 bases from V and 6 bases from J, with 9 bases in between. The germline CDR1 and CDR2 sequences are MNHNS and SASEGT. The CDR3 nucleotides are TGTGCCAGCAGCTTTCCAGTCAATGAGCAGTTCTTC. Translation: CASSFPVNEQFF.

The chain joins TRBV10-1 to TRBJ2-7; D possibly corresponds to TRBD2 (5 bases). This CDR3 has 17 residues. V was pared by 6 bases and J by 6 bases, with 27 bases between. CDR1 is WNHNN, CDR2 SYGVQD, per germline (reference sequence). The CDR3 is CASRARLASGDLPEQYF. In DNA form, the CDR3 reads TGCGCCAGCAGAGCCCGATTAGCGTCAGGAGATCTGCCCGAGCAGTACTTC.